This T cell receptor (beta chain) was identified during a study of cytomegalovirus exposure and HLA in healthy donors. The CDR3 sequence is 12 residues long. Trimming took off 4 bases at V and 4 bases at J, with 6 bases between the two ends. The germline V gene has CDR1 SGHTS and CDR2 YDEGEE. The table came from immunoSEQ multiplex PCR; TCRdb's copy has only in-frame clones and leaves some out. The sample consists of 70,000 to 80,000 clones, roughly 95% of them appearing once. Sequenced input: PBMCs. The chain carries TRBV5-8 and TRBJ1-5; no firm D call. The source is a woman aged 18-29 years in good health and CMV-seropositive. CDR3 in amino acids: CASSLYNQPQHF. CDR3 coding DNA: TGTGCCAGCAGCCTCTATAATCAGCCCCAGCATTTT. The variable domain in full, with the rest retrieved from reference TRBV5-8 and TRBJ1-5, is EAGVTQSPTHLIKTRGQQATLRCSPISGHTSVYWYQQALGLGLQFLLWYDEGEERNRGNFPPRFSGRQFPNYSSELNVNALELEDSALYLCASSLYNQPQHFGDGTRLSIL.